These T cell receptor beta chains were read from a single sample in a study of early T cells in non-severe SARS-CoV-2 infection. MiXCR, run by TCRdb on the 5' RACE reads, gives a single entry per CDR3 protein. The table has tens of thousands of distinct CDR3 sequences, under 15% seen once. Material: whole blood. Receptors were obtained from an adult who was a healthcare worker with PCR-confirmed SARS-CoV-2 infection or an uninfected control (not recorded which). Each CDR3 is given with its conserved first and last residue. Fields, in order: D gene, J gene, clone size, V gene, CDR3 protein, CDR3 DNA. A D gene is named only where the DNA matches it firmly. Expanded clones are given a class, and other clones once, few, many or no size at all.

d_gene: TRBD1; j_gene: TRBJ2-1; abundance: many; v_gene: TRBV28; CDR3aa: CASSPRDRTSYNEQFF; CDR3nt: TGTGCCAGCAGTCCGAGGGACAGAACGTCCTACAATGAGCAGTTCTTC
d_gene: NA; j_gene: TRBJ1-2; abundance: NA; v_gene: TRBV10-3; CDR3aa: CAIMGGGDGYTF; CDR3nt: TGTGCCATCATGGGGGGAGGAGATGGCTACACCTTC
d_gene: TRBD2; j_gene: TRBJ2-5; abundance: NA; v_gene: TRBV6-2/TRBV6-3; CDR3aa: CASRIAGLQETQYF; CDR3nt: TGTGCCAGCAGGATAGCGGGACTCCAAGAGACCCAGTACTTC
d_gene: TRBD1; j_gene: TRBJ2-1; abundance: few; v_gene: TRBV15; CDR3aa: CATSRSLTGGSSYNEQFF; CDR3nt: TGTGCCACCAGCAGGAGCCTGACAGGGGGGAGCTCCTACAATGAGCAGTTCTTC
d_gene: NA; j_gene: TRBJ2-7; abundance: NA; v_gene: TRBV2; CDR3aa: CASSRRAVSYEQYF; CDR3nt: TGTGCCAGCTCCCGAAGAGCGGTCTCCTACGAGCAGTACTTC
d_gene: NA; j_gene: TRBJ2-2; abundance: NA; v_gene: TRBV11-3; CDR3aa: CASSSTRSGTGELFF; CDR3nt: TGTGCCAGCAGCTCCACGAGGTCGGGCACCGGGGAGCTGTTTTTT
d_gene: NA; j_gene: TRBJ2-7; abundance: NA; v_gene: TRBV5-1; CDR3aa: CASSFSDLVLRGKDGEQYF; CDR3nt: TGCGCCAGCAGCTTTAGCGACTTAGTATTGCGGGGCAAAGACGGCGAGCAGTACTTC
d_gene: TRBD1; j_gene: TRBJ2-1; abundance: few; v_gene: TRBV7-8; CDR3aa: CASIDRGQDLSYNEQFF; CDR3nt: TGTGCCAGCATTGACAGGGGCCAAGACTTATCCTACAATGAGCAGTTCTTC
d_gene: NA; j_gene: TRBJ2-2; abundance: few; v_gene: TRBV20-1; CDR3aa: CSASSLRTGELFF; CDR3nt: TGCAGTGCTAGCTCTCTTCGCACCGGGGAGCTGTTTTTT
d_gene: TRBD2; j_gene: TRBJ2-1; abundance: NA; v_gene: TRBV24-1; CDR3aa: CATSDIAGGRDNEQFF; CDR3nt: TGTGCCACCAGTGACATAGCGGGAGGGCGGGACAATGAGCAGTTCTTC
d_gene: NA; j_gene: TRBJ1-1; abundance: many; v_gene: TRBV18; CDR3aa: CASSPPGSGGYRRAFF; CDR3nt: TGTGCCAGCTCACCACCGGGTTCCGGCGGGTACAGGCGGGCTTTCTTT
d_gene: NA; j_gene: TRBJ1-1; abundance: many; v_gene: TRBV25-1; CDR3aa: CASQVSTEAFF; CDR3nt: TGTGCCAGCCAGGTTAGCACTGAAGCTTTCTTT
d_gene: TRBD1; j_gene: TRBJ2-7; abundance: few; v_gene: TRBV3-1; CDR3aa: CASSRDRESSSYEQYF; CDR3nt: TGTGCCAGCAGCCGGGACAGGGAGTCGTCCTCCTACGAGCAGTACTTC
d_gene: NA; j_gene: TRBJ2-7; abundance: many; v_gene: TRBV2; CDR3aa: CASSAGTVHEQYF; CDR3nt: TGTGCCAGCAGTGCCGGGACCGTGCACGAGCAGTACTTC
d_gene: NA; j_gene: TRBJ2-7; abundance: few; v_gene: TRBV7-2; CDR3aa: CASSLYGYEQYF; CDR3nt: TGTGCCAGCAGCTTATACGGGTACGAGCAGTACTTC
d_gene: NA; j_gene: TRBJ2-2; abundance: NA; v_gene: TRBV20-1; CDR3aa: CSAFRGPQNTGELFF; CDR3nt: TGCAGTGCTTTCCGGGGGCCGCAGAACACCGGGGAGCTGTTTTTT
d_gene: TRBD2; j_gene: TRBJ2-7; abundance: NA; v_gene: TRBV19; CDR3aa: CASSQGLAAVEQYF; CDR3nt: TGTGCCAGTAGCCAGGGACTAGCGGCGGTGGAGCAGTACTTC
d_gene: NA; j_gene: TRBJ2-1; abundance: NA; v_gene: TRBV7-2; CDR3aa: CASRGSGEQFF; CDR3nt: TGTGCCAGCAGGGGCTCAGGTGAGCAGTTCTTC
d_gene: NA; j_gene: TRBJ2-7; abundance: few; v_gene: TRBV7-9; CDR3aa: CASSSSGGPKYYEQYF; CDR3nt: TGTGCCAGCAGCTCTTCCGGAGGGCCTAAATACTACGAGCAGTACTTC
d_gene: NA; j_gene: TRBJ2-7; abundance: NA; v_gene: TRBV29-1; CDR3aa: CSVERGEQYF; CDR3nt: TGCAGCGTTGAACGGGGAGAGCAGTACTTC
d_gene: NA; j_gene: TRBJ1-6; abundance: NA; v_gene: TRBV18; CDR3aa: CASSPGSNSPLHF; CDR3nt: TGTGCCAGCTCACCAGGGAGCAATTCACCCCTCCACTTT
d_gene: NA; j_gene: TRBJ2-1; abundance: few; v_gene: TRBV20-1; CDR3aa: CSARERAFSYNEQFF; CDR3nt: TGCAGTGCTAGGGAGAGGGCCTTCTCCTACAATGAGCAGTTCTTC
d_gene: NA; j_gene: TRBJ1-2; abundance: few; v_gene: TRBV6-5; CDR3aa: CASSVEGDNYGYTF; CDR3nt: TGTGCCAGCAGTGTCGAGGGGGACAACTATGGCTACACCTTC
d_gene: TRBD1; j_gene: TRBJ2-7; abundance: few; v_gene: TRBV30; CDR3aa: CAWSGGRGKYF; CDR3nt: TGTGCCTGGAGTGGGGGCAGGGGGAAGTACTTC
d_gene: NA; j_gene: TRBJ2-3; abundance: NA; v_gene: TRBV15; CDR3aa: CATSSAGTQNTDTQYF; CDR3nt: TGTGCCACCAGCAGTGCTGGGACGCAAAACACAGATACGCAGTATTTT
d_gene: NA; j_gene: TRBJ2-7; abundance: many; v_gene: TRBV5-4; CDR3aa: CASSSREPGEQYF; CDR3nt: TGTGCCAGCAGCTCCCGGGAGCCGGGAGAGCAGTACTTC
d_gene: NA; j_gene: TRBJ2-7; abundance: few; v_gene: TRBV20-1; CDR3aa: CSARFDISYEQYF; CDR3nt: TGCAGTGCTAGATTCGACATATCCTACGAGCAGTACTTC
d_gene: NA; j_gene: TRBJ1-4; abundance: many; v_gene: TRBV20-1; CDR3aa: CSADGTGNEKLFF; CDR3nt: TGCAGTGCTGACGGGACGGGGAATGAAAAACTGTTTTTT
d_gene: TRBD2; j_gene: TRBJ2-6; abundance: many; v_gene: TRBV5-1; CDR3aa: CASSIAGISGANVLTF; CDR3nt: TGCGCCAGCAGCATAGCGGGGATCTCTGGGGCCAACGTCCTGACTTTC
d_gene: NA; j_gene: TRBJ2-2; abundance: NA; v_gene: TRBV7-9; CDR3aa: CASSLAALSGTRELFF; CDR3nt: TGTGCCAGCAGCTTAGCGGCACTATCGGGCACCAGGGAGCTGTTTTTT
d_gene: NA; j_gene: TRBJ1-1; abundance: NA; v_gene: TRBV5-5; CDR3aa: CASSFSLNTEAFF; CDR3nt: TGTGCCAGCAGCTTTTCGCTGAACACTGAAGCTTTCTTT
d_gene: TRBD1; j_gene: TRBJ2-7; abundance: few; v_gene: TRBV5-1; CDR3aa: CASSLSTGALREQYF; CDR3nt: TGCGCCAGCAGCTTGTCGACAGGGGCTTTGAGGGAGCAGTACTTC
d_gene: NA; j_gene: TRBJ1-5; abundance: few; v_gene: TRBV20-1; CDR3aa: CSAREFSNQPQHF; CDR3nt: TGCAGTGCTAGGGAATTTAGCAATCAGCCCCAGCATTTT
d_gene: TRBD2; j_gene: TRBJ2-7; abundance: NA; v_gene: TRBV28; CDR3aa: CASSPSGRAISYEQYF; CDR3nt: TGTGCCAGCAGTCCTAGCGGGAGGGCGATCTCCTACGAGCAGTACTTC
d_gene: NA; j_gene: TRBJ1-5; abundance: NA; v_gene: TRBV7-9; CDR3aa: CASSLENYSNQPQHF; CDR3nt: TGTGCCAGCAGCTTAGAAAATTATAGCAATCAGCCCCAGCATTTT
d_gene: NA; j_gene: TRBJ2-7; abundance: many; v_gene: TRBV5-1; CDR3aa: CASSFTGRWSYEQYF; CDR3nt: TGCGCCAGCAGCTTCACGGGGCGCTGGTCCTACGAGCAGTACTTC
d_gene: NA; j_gene: TRBJ2-2; abundance: few; v_gene: TRBV11-1; CDR3aa: CASSLAPEAGELFF; CDR3nt: TGTGCCAGCAGCTTAGCGCCAGAGGCCGGGGAGCTGTTTTTT
d_gene: TRBD1; j_gene: TRBJ2-7; abundance: few; v_gene: TRBV2; CDR3aa: CASRDRVDEQYF; CDR3nt: TGTGCCAGCAGGGACAGGGTAGACGAGCAGTACTTC
d_gene: NA; j_gene: TRBJ2-3; abundance: few; v_gene: TRBV7-9; CDR3aa: CASSLLGGVSTDTQYF; CDR3nt: TGTGCCAGCAGCTTATTAGGAGGCGTAAGCACAGATACGCAGTATTTT
d_gene: NA; j_gene: TRBJ2-3; abundance: NA; v_gene: TRBV20-1; CDR3aa: CSARTGRAPLTDTQYF; CDR3nt: TGCAGTGCCCGAACCGGGCGAGCTCCCCTCACAGATACGCAGTATTTT
d_gene: NA; j_gene: TRBJ2-1; abundance: NA; v_gene: TRBV5-5; CDR3aa: CASSSGTNEQFF; CDR3nt: TGTGCCAGCAGCTCCGGGACCAATGAGCAGTTCTTC
d_gene: NA; j_gene: TRBJ1-5; abundance: many; v_gene: TRBV7-9; CDR3aa: CASSSLGGAPQPQHF; CDR3nt: TGTGCCAGCAGCTCACTCGGAGGGGCTCCTCAGCCCCAGCATTTT
d_gene: TRBD2; j_gene: TRBJ2-3; abundance: NA; v_gene: TRBV18; CDR3aa: CASSPGLELSAQYF; CDR3nt: TGTGCCAGCTCACCGGGACTAGAATTGTCAGCGCAGTATTTT
d_gene: NA; j_gene: TRBJ2-5; abundance: few; v_gene: TRBV4-2; CDR3aa: CASSQESKTQETQYF; CDR3nt: TGTGCCAGCAGCCAAGAGAGCAAAACCCAAGAGACCCAGTACTTC
d_gene: NA; j_gene: TRBJ2-2; abundance: many; v_gene: TRBV28; CDR3aa: CASSSNIVGELFF; CDR3nt: TGTGCCAGCAGTTCTAATATTGTCGGGGAGCTGTTTTTT
d_gene: TRBD2; j_gene: TRBJ2-5; abundance: many; v_gene: TRBV3-1; CDR3aa: CASSPWTSGIGETQYF; CDR3nt: TGTGCCAGCAGCCCTTGGACTAGCGGGATAGGGGAGACCCAGTACTTC
d_gene: NA; j_gene: TRBJ2-3; abundance: few; v_gene: TRBV29-1; CDR3aa: CSVEPGFTDTQYF; CDR3nt: TGCAGCGTTGAGCCAGGGTTCACAGATACGCAGTATTTT